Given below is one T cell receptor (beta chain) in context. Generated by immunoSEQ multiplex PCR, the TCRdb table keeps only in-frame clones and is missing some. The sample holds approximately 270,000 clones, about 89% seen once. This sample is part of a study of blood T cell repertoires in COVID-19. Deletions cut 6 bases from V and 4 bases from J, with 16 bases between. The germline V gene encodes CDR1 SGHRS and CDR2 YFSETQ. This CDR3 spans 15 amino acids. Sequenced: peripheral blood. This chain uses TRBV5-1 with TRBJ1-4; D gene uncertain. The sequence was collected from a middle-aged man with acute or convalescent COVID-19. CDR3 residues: CASTPRGGFNEKLFF. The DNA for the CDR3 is TGCGCCAGCACACCACGAGGCGGATTTAATGAAAAACTGTTTTTT.